This record covers a single T cell receptor (beta chain). This sample is drawn from a study of blood T cell repertoires in COVID-19. Study overall: Some COVID-19 samples were acute and others convalescent; all came from the United States, Italy and Spain. PBMCs, B-cell-depleted T cells, or T cells provided the cDNA or gDNA that made up the material.

Original analysis: Estimation of nucleated cell counts was performed using reference gene primer amplification. Measured with immunoSEQ multiplex PCR; TCRdb has only the in-frame clones, and not every one. Clone size and the V and J calls come from that table; the DNA yielded D and trimming. Among tens of thousands of clones, about 79% were seen once, and the ten largest hold 4% to 6%. Per the germline V gene, CDR1 is MDHEN and CDR2 is SYDVKM. The V gene lost 4 bases and the J gene lost 9 bases, with 10 bases spanning the gap. The CDR3 runs 13 residues. The sequence was obtained from a human donor in a cohort sampled during active COVID-19. Sequencing input: peripheral blood. The V call is TRBV28, the J call TRBJ1-6; no definite D call. CDR3 residues: CASSSLPVSPLHF. The DNA for the CDR3 is TGTGCCAGCAGTTCCCTACCTGTTTCACCCCTCCACTTT.